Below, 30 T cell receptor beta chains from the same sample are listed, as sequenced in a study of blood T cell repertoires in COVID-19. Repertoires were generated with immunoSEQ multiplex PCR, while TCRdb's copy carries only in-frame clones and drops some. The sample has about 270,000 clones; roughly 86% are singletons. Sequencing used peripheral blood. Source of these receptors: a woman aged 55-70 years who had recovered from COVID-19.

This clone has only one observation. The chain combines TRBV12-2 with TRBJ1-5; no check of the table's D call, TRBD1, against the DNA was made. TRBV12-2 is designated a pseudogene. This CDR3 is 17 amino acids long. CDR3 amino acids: CASRFPRQGVGIQPQHF. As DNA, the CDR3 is TGTGCAAGTCGCTTCCCGAGACAGGGGGTTGGTATTCAGCCCCAGCATTTT.

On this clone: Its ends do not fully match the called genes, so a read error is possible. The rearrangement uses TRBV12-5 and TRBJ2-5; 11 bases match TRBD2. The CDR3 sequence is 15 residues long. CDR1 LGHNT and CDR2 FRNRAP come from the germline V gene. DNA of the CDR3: TGTGCCAGTGGGGCTAGCGGGGGGCTAGGGGAGACCCAGTACTTC. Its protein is CASGASGGLGETQYF.

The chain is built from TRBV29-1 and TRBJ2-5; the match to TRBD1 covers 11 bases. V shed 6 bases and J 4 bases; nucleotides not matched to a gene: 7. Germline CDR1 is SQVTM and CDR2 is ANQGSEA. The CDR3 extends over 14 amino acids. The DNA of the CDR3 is TGCAGCGTGGCGCCCGGGACAGGGGGAGAGACCCAGTACTTC. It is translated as CSVAPGTGGETQYF. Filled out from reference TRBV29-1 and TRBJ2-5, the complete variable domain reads SAVISQKPSRDICQRGTSLTIQCQVDSQVTMMFWYRQQPGQSLTLIATANQGSEATYESGFVIDKFPISRPNLTFSTLTVSNMSPEDSSIYLCSVAPGTGGETQYFGPGTRLLVL.

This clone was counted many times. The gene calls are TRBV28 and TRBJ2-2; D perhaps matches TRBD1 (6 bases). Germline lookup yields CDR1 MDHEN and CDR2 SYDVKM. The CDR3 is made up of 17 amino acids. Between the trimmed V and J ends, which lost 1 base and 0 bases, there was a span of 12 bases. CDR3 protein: CASSLSDRLSNTGELFF. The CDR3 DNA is TGTGCCAGCAGTTTATCCGACAGGCTATCGAACACCGGGGAGCTGTTTTTT.

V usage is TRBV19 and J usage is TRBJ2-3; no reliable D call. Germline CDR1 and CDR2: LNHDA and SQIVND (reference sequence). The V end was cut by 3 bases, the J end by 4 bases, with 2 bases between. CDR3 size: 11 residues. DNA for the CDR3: TGTGCCAGTAGTATCTCAGATACGCAGTATTTT. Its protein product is CASSISDTQYF.

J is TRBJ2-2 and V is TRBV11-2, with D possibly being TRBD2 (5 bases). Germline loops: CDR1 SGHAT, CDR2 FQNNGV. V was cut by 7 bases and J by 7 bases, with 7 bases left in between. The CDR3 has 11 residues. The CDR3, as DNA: TGTGCCAGCACGGGGTACGGGGAGCTGTTTTTT. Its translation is CASTGYGELFF.

The CDR3 loop reads CASRATGGSYNEQFF. The DNA for the CDR3 is TGTGCCAGCAGAGCCACAGGGGGCTCCTACAATGAGCAGTTCTTC. The J gene is TRBJ2-1, the V gene TRBV6-5; 8 nucleotides match TRBD1. Trimming took 6 bases from V and 0 from J; bases not matched to a gene: 4. The germline CDR1 and CDR2 sequences are MNHEY and SVGAGI. This CDR3 has 15 amino acids.

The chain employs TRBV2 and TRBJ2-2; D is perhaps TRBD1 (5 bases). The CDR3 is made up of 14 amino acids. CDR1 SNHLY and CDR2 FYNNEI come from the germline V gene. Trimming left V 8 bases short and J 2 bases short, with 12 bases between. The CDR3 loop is CASSWGLNTGELFF. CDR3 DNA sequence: TGTGCCAGCTCTTGGGGCCTTAACACCGGGGAGCTGTTTTTT.

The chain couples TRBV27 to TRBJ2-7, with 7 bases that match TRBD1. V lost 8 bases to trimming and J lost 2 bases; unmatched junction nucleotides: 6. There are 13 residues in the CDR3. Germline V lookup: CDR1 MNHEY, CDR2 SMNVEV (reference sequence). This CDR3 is CASRDSLTYEQYF. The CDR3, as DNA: TGTGCCAGCCGGGACAGTCTGACCTACGAGCAGTACTTC.

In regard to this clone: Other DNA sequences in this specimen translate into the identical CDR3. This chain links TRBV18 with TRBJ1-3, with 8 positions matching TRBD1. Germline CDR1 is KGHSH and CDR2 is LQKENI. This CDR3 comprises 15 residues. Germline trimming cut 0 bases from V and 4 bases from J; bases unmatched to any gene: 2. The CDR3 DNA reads TGTGCCAGCTCACCACCGAGGACAGGGGGAAACACCATATATTTT. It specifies CASSPPRTGGNTIYF.

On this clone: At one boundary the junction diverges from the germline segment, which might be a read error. CDR3 DNA sequence: TGTACCAGCAGCCGGAATTCGGGGGTGAATTCACCCCTCCACTTT. This encodes CTSSRNSGVNSPLHF. The rearrangement joins TRBV11-1 to TRBJ1-6; D perhaps matches TRBD1 (5 bases). The CDR3 contains 15 residues. Germline lookup yields CDR1 SGHAT and CDR2 FQDESV (reference sequence).

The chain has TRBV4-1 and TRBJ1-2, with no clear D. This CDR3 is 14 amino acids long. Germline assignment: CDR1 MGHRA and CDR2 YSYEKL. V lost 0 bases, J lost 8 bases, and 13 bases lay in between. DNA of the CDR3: TGCGCCAGCAGCCAAGAACCCAGAACTAAAGGCTACACCTTC. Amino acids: CASSQEPRTKGYTF.

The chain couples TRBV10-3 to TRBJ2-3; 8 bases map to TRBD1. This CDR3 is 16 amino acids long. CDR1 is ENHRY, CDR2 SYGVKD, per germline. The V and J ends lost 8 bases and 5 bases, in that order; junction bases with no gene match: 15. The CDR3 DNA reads TGTGCCATCGGGGCCCGGTCCGGACAGGGAATAGATACGCAGTATTTT. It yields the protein CAIGARSGQGIDTQYF.

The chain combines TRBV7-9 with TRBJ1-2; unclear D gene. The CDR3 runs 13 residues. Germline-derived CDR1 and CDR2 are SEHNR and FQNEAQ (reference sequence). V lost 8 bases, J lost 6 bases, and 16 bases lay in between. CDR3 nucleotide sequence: TGTGCCAGCTACGGGGTCGACTTTCATGGCTACACCTTC. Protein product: CASYGVDFHGYTF.

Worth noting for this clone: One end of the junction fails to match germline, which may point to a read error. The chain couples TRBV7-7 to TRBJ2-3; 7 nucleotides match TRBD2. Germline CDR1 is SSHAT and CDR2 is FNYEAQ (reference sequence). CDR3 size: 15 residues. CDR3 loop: CASSLAGLDTDTQYF. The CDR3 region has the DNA TGTGCTAGCAGCTTAGCCGGACTAGACACAGATACGCAGTATTTT.

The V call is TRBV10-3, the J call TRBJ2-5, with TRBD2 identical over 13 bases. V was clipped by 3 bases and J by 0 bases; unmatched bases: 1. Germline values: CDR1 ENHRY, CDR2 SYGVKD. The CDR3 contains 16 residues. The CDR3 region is CAISEGTSGDQETQYF. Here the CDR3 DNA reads TGTGCCATCAGTGAAGGGACTAGCGGGGACCAAGAGACCCAGTACTTC.

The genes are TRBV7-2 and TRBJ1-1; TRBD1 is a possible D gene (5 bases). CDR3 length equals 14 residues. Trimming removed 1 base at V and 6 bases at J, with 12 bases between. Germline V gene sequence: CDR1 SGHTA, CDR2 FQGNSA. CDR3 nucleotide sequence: TGTGCCAGCAGCTTAGTGGGGGGGGACGCTGAAGCTTTCTTT. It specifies CASSLVGGDAEAFF. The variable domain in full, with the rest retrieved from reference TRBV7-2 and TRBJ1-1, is GAGVSQSPSNKVTEKGKDVELRCDPISGHTALYWYRQSLGQGLEFLIYFQGNSAPDKSGLPSDRFSAERTGGSVSTLTIQRTQQEDSAVYLCASSLVGGDAEAFFGQGTRLTVV.

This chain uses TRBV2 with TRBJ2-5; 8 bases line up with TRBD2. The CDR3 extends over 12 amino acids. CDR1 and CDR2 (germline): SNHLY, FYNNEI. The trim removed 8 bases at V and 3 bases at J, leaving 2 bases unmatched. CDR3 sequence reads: CASERGKETQYF. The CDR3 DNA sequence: TGTGCCAGCGAGCGGGGGAAAGAGACCCAGTACTTC.

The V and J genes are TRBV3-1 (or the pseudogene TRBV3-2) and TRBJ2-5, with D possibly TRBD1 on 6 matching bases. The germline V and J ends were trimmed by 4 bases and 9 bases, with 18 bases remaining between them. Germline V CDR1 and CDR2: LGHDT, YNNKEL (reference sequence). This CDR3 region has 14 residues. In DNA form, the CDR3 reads TGTGCCAGCAGCCCAGGGGCTTGGGGGACGGCCCAGTACTTC. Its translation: CASSPGAWGTAQYF.

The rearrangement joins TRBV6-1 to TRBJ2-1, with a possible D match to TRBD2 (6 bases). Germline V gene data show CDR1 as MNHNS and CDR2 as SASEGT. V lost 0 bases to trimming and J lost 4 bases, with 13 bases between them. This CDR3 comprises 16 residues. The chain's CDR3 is CASSEAGAGLYNEQFF. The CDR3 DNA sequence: TGTGCCAGCAGTGAAGCAGGGGCGGGGCTGTACAATGAGCAGTTCTTC.

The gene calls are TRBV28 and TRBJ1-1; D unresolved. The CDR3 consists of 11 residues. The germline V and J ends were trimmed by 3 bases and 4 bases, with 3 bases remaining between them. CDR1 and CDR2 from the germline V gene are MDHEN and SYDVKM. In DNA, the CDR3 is TGTGCCAGCAGTTTTATCACTGAAGCTTTCTTT. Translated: CASSFITEAFF.

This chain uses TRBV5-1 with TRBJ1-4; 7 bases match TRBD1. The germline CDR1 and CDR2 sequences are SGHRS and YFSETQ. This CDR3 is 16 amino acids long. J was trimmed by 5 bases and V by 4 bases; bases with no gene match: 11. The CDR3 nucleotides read TGCGCCAGCAGCAGCACCACGGGACAGCCCAATGAAAAACTGTTTTTT. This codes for CASSSTTGQPNEKLFF.

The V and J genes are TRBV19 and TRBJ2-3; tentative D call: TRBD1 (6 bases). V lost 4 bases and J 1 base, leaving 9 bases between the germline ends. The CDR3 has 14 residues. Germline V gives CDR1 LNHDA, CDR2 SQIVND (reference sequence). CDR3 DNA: TGTGCCAGTAGTACGAACAGGGGCACAGATACGCAGTATTTT. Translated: CASSTNRGTDTQYF.

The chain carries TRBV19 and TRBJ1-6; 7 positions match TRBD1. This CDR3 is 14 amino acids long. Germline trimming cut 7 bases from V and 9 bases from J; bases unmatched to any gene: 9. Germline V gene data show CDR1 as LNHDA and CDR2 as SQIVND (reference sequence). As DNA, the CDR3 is TGTGCCAGTACGGGGACAGAATTTAGTTCACCCCTCCACTTT. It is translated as CASTGTEFSSPLHF.

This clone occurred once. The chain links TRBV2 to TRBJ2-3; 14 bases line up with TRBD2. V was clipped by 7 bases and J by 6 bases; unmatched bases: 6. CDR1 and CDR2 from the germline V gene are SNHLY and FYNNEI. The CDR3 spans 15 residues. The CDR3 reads CASNPRTSGGDTQYF. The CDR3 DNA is TGTGCCAGCAACCCGAGGACTAGCGGGGGGGATACGCAGTATTTT.

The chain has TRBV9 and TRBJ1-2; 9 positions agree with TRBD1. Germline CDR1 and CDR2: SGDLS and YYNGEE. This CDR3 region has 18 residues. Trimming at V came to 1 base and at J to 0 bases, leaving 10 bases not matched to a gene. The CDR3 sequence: CASSVLGDRASANYGYTF. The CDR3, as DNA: TGTGCCAGCAGCGTATTGGGGGACAGGGCATCAGCTAACTATGGCTACACCTTC.

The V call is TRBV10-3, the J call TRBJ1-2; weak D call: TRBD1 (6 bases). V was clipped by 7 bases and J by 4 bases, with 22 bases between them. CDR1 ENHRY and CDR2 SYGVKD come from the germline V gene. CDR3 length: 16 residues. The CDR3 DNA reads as TGTGCCATCACCCCTGGGAGGGGGGAGAGTAGCTATGGCTACACCTTC. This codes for CAITPGRGESSYGYTF.

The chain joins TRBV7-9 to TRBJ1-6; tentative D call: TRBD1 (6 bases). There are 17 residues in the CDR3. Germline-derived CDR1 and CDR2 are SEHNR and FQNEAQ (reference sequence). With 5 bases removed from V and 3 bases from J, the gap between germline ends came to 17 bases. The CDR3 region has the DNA TGTGCCAGCAGCGTAAACAGGGTCGGGTTCTATAATTCACCCCTCCACTTT. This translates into CASSVNRVGFYNSPLHF.

The CDR3 region is CASSPRTNTGELFF. The CDR3 DNA sequence: TGCGCCAGCAGCCCTAGAACTAACACCGGGGAGCTGTTTTTT. The gene calls are TRBV4-1 and TRBJ2-2; D remains unclear. The V end lost 4 bases, the J end lost 2 bases, and 8 bases lay between the germline ends. This CDR3 comprises 14 residues. Per germline, CDR1 MGHRA and CDR2 YSYEKL.

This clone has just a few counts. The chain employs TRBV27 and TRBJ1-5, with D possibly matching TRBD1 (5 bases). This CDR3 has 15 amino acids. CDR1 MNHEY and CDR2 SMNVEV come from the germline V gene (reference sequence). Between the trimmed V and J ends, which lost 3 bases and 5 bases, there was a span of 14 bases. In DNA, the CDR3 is TGTGCCAGCAGTTTGGGGCAGGGTATACATCAGCCCCAGCATTTT. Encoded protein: CASSLGQGIHQPQHF.